This T cell receptor beta chain was captured in a study of OX40 agonist ivuxolimab in advanced cancers. Using immunoSEQ multiplex PCR, the repertoire was profiled, and TCRdb retains in-frame clones only, with some absent. The repertoire consists of almost 90,000 clones, with 87% occurring once and the leading ten covering around 1.6%. From germline, CDR1 is SQVTM and CDR2 ANQGSEA. The CDR3 totals 12 residues. V was clipped by 7 bases and J by 6 bases; unmatched bases: 5. This clone appeared many times. The chain employs TRBV29-1 and TRBJ2-7; 11 nucleotides agree with TRBD1. The sample was CD4+ or CD8+ T cells sorted from blood, taken in a trial of the OX40 agonist ivuxolimab. The TCR comes from an adult with an advanced solid tumor such as melanoma, head and neck, liver or kidney cancer. CDR3 region: CSARTGGGEQYF. Written as DNA, the CDR3 is TGCAGCGCGCGGACAGGGGGCGGCGAGCAGTACTTC.